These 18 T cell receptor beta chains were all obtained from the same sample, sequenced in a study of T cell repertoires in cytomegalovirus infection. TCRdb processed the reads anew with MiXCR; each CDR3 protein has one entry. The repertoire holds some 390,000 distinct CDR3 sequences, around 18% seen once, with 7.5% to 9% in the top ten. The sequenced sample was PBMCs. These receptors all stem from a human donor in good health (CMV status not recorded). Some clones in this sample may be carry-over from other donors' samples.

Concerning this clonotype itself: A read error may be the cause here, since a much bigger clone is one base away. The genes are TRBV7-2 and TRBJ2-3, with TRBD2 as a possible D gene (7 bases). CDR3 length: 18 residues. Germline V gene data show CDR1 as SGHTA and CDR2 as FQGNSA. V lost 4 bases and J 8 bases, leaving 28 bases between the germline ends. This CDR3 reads CASSSSAGGGPWAGTQYF. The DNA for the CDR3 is TGTGCCAGCAGCTCCTCAGCAGGCGGGGGCCCCTGGGCTGGTACGCAGTATTTT.

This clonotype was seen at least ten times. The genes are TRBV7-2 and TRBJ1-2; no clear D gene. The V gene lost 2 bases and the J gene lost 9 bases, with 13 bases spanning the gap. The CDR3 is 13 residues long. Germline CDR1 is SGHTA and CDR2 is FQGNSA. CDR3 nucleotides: TGTGCCAGCAGCTTAAACCATCGGATAAGCTACACCTTC. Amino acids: CASSLNHRISYTF.

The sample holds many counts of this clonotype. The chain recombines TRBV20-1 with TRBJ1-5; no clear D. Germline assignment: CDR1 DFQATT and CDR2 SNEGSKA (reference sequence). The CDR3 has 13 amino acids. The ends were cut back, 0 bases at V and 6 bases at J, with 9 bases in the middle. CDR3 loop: CSARDQIGQPQHF. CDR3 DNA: TGCAGTGCTAGAGATCAGATAGGTCAGCCCCAGCATTTT.

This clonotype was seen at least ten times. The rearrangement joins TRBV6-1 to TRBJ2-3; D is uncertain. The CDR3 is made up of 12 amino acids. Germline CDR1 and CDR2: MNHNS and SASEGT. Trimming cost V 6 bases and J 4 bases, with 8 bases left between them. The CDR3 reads CASSRVPDTQYF. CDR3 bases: TGTGCCAGCAGCCGCGTCCCAGATACGCAGTATTTT.

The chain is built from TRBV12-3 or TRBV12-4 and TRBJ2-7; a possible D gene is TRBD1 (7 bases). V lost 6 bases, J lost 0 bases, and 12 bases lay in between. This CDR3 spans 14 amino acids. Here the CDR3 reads CASSPGGSSYEQYF. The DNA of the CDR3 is TGTGCCAGCAGCCCAGGGGGGAGCTCCTACGAGCAGTACTTC.

The CDR3 sequence: CASRLESSGNTIYF. As DNA, the CDR3 is TGTGCCAGCAGGTTGGAAAGCTCTGGAAACACCATATATTTT. The chain employs TRBV2 and TRBJ1-3, with no clear D. The CDR3 is 14 residues long. Germline V lookup: CDR1 SNHLY, CDR2 FYNNEI. The germline V and J ends were trimmed by 6 bases and 0 bases, with 9 bases remaining between them.

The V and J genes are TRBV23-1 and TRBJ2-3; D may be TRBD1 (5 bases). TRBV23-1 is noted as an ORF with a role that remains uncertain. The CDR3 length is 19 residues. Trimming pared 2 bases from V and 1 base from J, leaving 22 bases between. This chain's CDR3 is CASSQGQGACKGGTDTQYF. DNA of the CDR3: TGCGCCAGCAGTCAAGGTCAGGGCGCTTGCAAAGGCGGCACAGATACGCAGTATTTT.

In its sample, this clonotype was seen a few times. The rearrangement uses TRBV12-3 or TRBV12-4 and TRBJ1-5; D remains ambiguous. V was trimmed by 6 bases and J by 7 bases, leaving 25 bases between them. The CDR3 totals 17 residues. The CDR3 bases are TGTGCCAGCAGCTATTCCGGGCAACCGCTCCGAAGGCAGCCCCAGCATTTT. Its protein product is CASSYSGQPLRRQPQHF.

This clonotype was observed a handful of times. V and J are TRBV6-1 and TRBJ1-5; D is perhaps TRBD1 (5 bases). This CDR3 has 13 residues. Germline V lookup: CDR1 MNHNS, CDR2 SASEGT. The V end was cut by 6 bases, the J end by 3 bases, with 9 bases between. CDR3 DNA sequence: TGTGCCAGCAGAAGGACAAACAATCAGCCCCAGCATTTT. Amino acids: CASRRTNNQPQHF.

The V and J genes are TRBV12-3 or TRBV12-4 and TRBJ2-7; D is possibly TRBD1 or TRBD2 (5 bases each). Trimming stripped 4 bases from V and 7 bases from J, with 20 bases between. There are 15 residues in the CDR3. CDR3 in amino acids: CASSYLRAGLGEQYF. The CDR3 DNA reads TGTGCCAGCAGTTATCTGAGGGCAGGGCTGGGGGAGCAGTACTTC.

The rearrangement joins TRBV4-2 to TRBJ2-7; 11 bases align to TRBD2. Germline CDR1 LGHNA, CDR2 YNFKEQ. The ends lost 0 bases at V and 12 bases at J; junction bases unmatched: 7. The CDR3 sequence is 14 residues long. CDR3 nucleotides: TGTGCCAGCAGCCAAGATGTACTAGCGGGGGAAAGGTACTTC. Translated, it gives CASSQDVLAGERYF.

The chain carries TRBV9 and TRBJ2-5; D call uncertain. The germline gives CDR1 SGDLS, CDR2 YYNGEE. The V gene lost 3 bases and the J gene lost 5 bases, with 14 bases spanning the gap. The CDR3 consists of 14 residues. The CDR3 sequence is CASSADLARETQYF. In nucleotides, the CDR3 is TGTGCCAGCAGCGCCGACTTAGCCCGGGAGACCCAGTACTTC. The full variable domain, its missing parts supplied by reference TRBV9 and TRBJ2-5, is DSGVTQTPKHLITATGQRVTLRCSPRSGDLSVYWYQQSLDQGLQFLIQYYNGEERAKGNILERFSAQQFPDLHSELNLSSLELGDSALYFCASSADLARETQYFGPGTRLLVL.

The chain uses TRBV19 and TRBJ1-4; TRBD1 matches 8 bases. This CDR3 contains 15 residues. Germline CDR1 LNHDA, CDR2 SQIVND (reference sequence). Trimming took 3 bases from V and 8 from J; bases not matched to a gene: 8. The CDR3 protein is CASSIWSGQEEKLFF. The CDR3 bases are TGTGCCAGTAGTATCTGGTCGGGACAGGAGGAAAAACTGTTTTTT.

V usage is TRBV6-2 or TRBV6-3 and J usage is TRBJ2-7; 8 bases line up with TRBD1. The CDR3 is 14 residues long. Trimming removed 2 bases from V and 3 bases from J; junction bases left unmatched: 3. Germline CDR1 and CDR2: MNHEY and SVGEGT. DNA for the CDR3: TGTGCCAGCAGTTACGACAGGGGAAGCTACGAGCAGTACTTC. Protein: CASSYDRGSYEQYF.

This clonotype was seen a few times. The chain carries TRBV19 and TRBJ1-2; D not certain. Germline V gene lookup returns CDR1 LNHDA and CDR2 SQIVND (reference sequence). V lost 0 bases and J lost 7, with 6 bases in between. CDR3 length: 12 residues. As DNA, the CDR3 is TGTGCCAGTAGTATAGATCGCGTTGGCTACACCTTC. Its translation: CASSIDRVGYTF.

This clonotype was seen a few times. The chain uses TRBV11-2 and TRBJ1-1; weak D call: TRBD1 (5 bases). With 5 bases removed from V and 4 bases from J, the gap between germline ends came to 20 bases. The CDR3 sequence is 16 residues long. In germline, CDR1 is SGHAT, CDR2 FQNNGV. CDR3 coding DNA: TGTGCCAGCAGCGAGCCCGGGGTCGTGAGGGGCACTGAAGCTTTCTTT. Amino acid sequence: CASSEPGVVRGTEAFF.

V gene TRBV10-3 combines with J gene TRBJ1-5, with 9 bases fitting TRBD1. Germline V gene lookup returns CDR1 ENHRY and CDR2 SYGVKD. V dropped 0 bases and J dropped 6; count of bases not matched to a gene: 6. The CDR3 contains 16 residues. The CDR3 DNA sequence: TGTGCCATCAGTGAGTCCGCCGGACAGGGGAGTCAGCCCCAGCATTTT. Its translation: CAISESAGQGSQPQHF.

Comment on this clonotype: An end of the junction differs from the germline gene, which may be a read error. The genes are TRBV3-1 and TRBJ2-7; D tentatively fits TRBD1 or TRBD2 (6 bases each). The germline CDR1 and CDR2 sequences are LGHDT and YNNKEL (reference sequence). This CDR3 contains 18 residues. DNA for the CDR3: TGTGCCAGCAGCCAAGATTGGGGGGCGGGACGGGGCTCCCACGAGCAGTACTTC. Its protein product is CASSQDWGAGRGSHEQYF.